This TCR beta chain derives from a study of T cells after yellow fever vaccination. The CDR3 totals 16 residues. J gave up 7 bases and V 7 bases, and 17 bases lay outside the gene matches. Germline CDR1 SGHRS, CDR2 YFSETQ. TCRdb used MiXCR to reprocess the 5' RACE reads, holding one entry per CDR3 protein. The sample carries 450,000 to 600,000 distinct CDR3 sequences, roughly 17% recorded once. This specimen consisted of PBMCs, obtained 5 days after the first yellow fever vaccination. The receptor's source is a man aged 18 to 30 who received the YFV17D yellow fever vaccine. The rearrangement joins TRBV5-1 to TRBJ2-7, with TRBD1 matching 10 bases. CDR3 sequence: CASSTPEGQGLREQYF. CDR3 DNA: TGCGCCAGCTCCACCCCTGAGGGACAGGGGCTGCGGGAGCAGTACTTC.